The 28 T cell receptor beta chains listed next were all sequenced from one sample in a study of T cell repertoires in cytomegalovirus infection (dated by TCRdb to the late 2010s). For sequencing, an Illumina HiSeq 1500 was employed. TCRdb itself trimmed the public reads at Q25 with fastp, ran MiXCR and retained productive beta chains. Identical CDR3 protein sequences are pooled into one entry, listed with their most common genes and DNA. This sample comprises 250,000 to 300,000 distinct CDR3 sequences, roughly 13% of them detected only once. 8.8% of the sample goes to the ten largest clones. Sequences were obtained from PBMCs. These receptors all stem from a human donor in good health (CMV status not recorded). Some clones in this sample may be carry-over from other donors' samples.

V and J are TRBV6-5 and TRBJ2-3; no definite D call. Trimming left V 2 bases short and J 2 bases short, with 5 bases between. The CDR3 contains 13 residues. CDR1 and CDR2 from the germline V gene are MNHEY and SVGAGI. The CDR3 is CASSYRTTDTQYF. CDR3 DNA sequence: TGTGCCAGCAGTTACAGGACCACAGATACGCAGTATTTT.

This clonotype was found many times. The gene calls are TRBV11-2 and TRBJ1-6; tentatively, D is TRBD1 (5 bases). The V gene lost 2 bases and the J gene lost 6 bases, with 11 bases spanning the gap. Germline CDR1 and CDR2: SGHAT and FQNNGV. The CDR3 consists of 15 residues. Written as DNA, the CDR3 is TGTGCCAGCAGCTTATTCAGGGCCCCTAATTCACCCCTCCACTTT. It codes for CASSLFRAPNSPLHF.

CDR3 bases: TGCAGTGCTAGTGGCGGGAGGAGGCCCCTCGACTACAATGAGCAGTTCTTC. It encodes CSASGGRRPLDYNEQFF. The chain employs TRBV20-1 and TRBJ2-1; TRBD2 aligns across 8 bases. V gave up 3 bases and J gave up 3 bases; unmatched junction bases: 13. This CDR3 is built from 17 residues. Germline V CDR1 and CDR2: DFQATT, SNEGSKA (reference sequence).

This clonotype turned up a few times. This chain connects TRBV2 to TRBJ2-6, with no clear D. Deletions cut 4 bases from V and 0 bases from J, with 10 bases between. Germline CDR1 SNHLY, CDR2 FYNNEI. CDR3 length: 16 residues. The CDR3 region has the DNA TGTGCCAGCAGTGCAAATGATCTCTCTGGGGCCAACGTCCTGACTTTC. Translating it yields CASSANDLSGANVLTF.

The chain employs TRBV27 and TRBJ2-2, with 10 bases identical to TRBD1. This CDR3 has 15 residues. V shed 8 bases, J shed 5 bases, and the junction held 8 bases outside the gene matches. Germline V lookup: CDR1 MNHEY, CDR2 SMNVEV (reference sequence). The CDR3 DNA sequence: TGTGCCAGCCGGAGACAGGGGGCTTTGACCGGGGAGCTGTTTTTT. It translates to CASRRQGALTGELFF.

This clonotype was picked up many times. This chain uses TRBV6-1 with TRBJ2-1, with TRBD2 matching over 10 bases. Germline assignment: CDR1 MNHNS and CDR2 SASEGT. Losses at the gene ends were 2 bases for V and 10 bases for J; bases not matched to a gene: 8. The CDR3 covers 15 residues. The CDR3 region is CASSENERGGVEQFF. In DNA form, the CDR3 reads TGTGCCAGCAGTGAAAACGAGCGGGGGGGCGTGGAGCAGTTCTTC.

This clonotype was counted ten times or more. V usage is TRBV3-1 and J usage is TRBJ2-3; D possibly matches TRBD1 or TRBD2 (6 bases each). The germline gives CDR1 LGHDT, CDR2 YNNKEL (reference sequence). This CDR3 spans 16 amino acids. The V gene lost 0 bases and the J gene lost 0 bases, with 10 bases spanning the gap. CDR3 sequence: CASSQDRGHSTDTQYF. DNA for the CDR3: TGTGCCAGCAGCCAAGACCGGGGGCATAGCACAGATACGCAGTATTTT.

Ten or more counts support this clonotype. The V and J genes are TRBV7-3 and TRBJ1-1, with D maybe TRBD1 (5 bases). V lost 2 bases and J 1 base, leaving 14 bases between the germline ends. This CDR3 is 16 amino acids long. Germline assignment: CDR1 SGHTA and CDR2 FQGTGA. The CDR3 here is CASSLGGRGSNTEAFF. The DNA of the CDR3 is TGTGCCAGCAGCTTAGGGGGTAGGGGATCGAACACTGAAGCTTTCTTT.

This clonotype was counted many times. This chain connects TRBV15 to TRBJ1-1, with D maybe TRBD1 (5 bases). V dropped 5 bases and J dropped 4 bases, with 14 bases sitting between them. Per the germline V gene, CDR1 is LNHNV and CDR2 is YYDKDF (reference sequence). The CDR3 consists of 14 residues. The CDR3 coding sequence is TGTGCCACCAGCCCGGGGGAGGGAGGCACTGAAGCTTTCTTT. This encodes CATSPGEGGTEAFF.

This clonotype was counted a single time. V usage is TRBV29-1 and J usage is TRBJ2-5, with D tentatively TRBD1 (6 bases). Germline CDR1 and CDR2: SQVTM and ANQGSEA. The ends were cut back, 3 bases at V and 5 bases at J, with 16 bases in the middle. CDR3 length: 14 amino acids. CDR3 bases: TGCAGCGTTGATATGCCAGGGGCTGGGGAGACCCAGTACTTC. Encoded protein: CSVDMPGAGETQYF.

This clonotype was seen a handful of times. CDR3 nucleotides: TGCAGTGCTTACAGGGGGGAGACCCAGTACTTC. Amino acid sequence: CSAYRGETQYF. The V gene is TRBV20-1, the J gene TRBJ2-5; 8 positions agree with TRBD1. This CDR3 is built from 11 residues. Per germline, CDR1 DFQATT and CDR2 SNEGSKA (reference sequence). Trimming cost V 5 bases and J 5 bases; bases outside gene matches: 1.

V usage is TRBV12-3 or TRBV12-4 and J usage is TRBJ1-1, with no clear D. This CDR3 is 14 amino acids long. Trimming took off 6 bases at V and 1 base at J, with 12 bases between the two ends. CDR3 in amino acids: CASSSHLSNTEAFF. CDR3 bases: TGTGCCAGCAGCTCTCACCTCTCGAACACTGAAGCTTTCTTT.

This clonotype was seen a few times. The chain recombines TRBV12-3 or TRBV12-4 with TRBJ1-5, with D perhaps matching TRBD1 (5 bases). This CDR3 has 14 amino acids. Between the trimmed V and J ends, which lost 3 bases and 8 bases, there was a span of 14 bases. The CDR3, as DNA: TGTGCCAGCAGTTTTGTTGGGGGGGGGGAGCCCCAGCATTTT. Encoded protein: CASSFVGGGEPQHF.

This clonotype was seen ten or more times. The chain joins TRBV7-3 to TRBJ1-1; 7 positions agree with TRBD1. Germline V CDR1 and CDR2: SGHTA, FQGTGA. V lost 5 bases to trimming and J lost 0 bases; unmatched junction nucleotides: 9. The CDR3 totals 16 residues. CDR3: CASSPRGGPLNTEAFF. The CDR3 bases are TGTGCCAGCAGCCCCAGGGGGGGGCCCTTGAACACTGAAGCTTTCTTT.

The chain has TRBV10-3 and TRBJ1-1; D perhaps matches TRBD1 (6 bases). Germline loops: CDR1 ENHRY, CDR2 SYGVKD. The CDR3 is 12 amino acids. Trimming removed 10 bases at V and 11 bases at J, with 20 bases between. The CDR3 loop reads CATRGASARAFF. The CDR3 bases are TGTGCCACGCGGGGGGCCTCCGCGAGGGCTTTCTTT.

This clonotype was observed a few times. The chain employs TRBV19 and TRBJ1-5; D call uncertain. Trimming removed 6 bases at V and 4 bases at J, with 7 bases between. From germline, CDR1 is LNHDA and CDR2 SQIVND (reference sequence). This CDR3 has 12 amino acids. The CDR3 bases are TGTGCCAGTAGGAAGGAAAATCAGCCCCAGCATTTT. Translating gives CASRKENQPQHF.

This CDR3 reads CASSRTSSNQPQHF. CDR3 DNA sequence: TGTGCCAGCAGCCGGACAAGTTCCAATCAGCCCCAGCATTTT. The chain joins TRBV3-1 to TRBJ1-5, with a possible D match to TRBD1 (5 bases). Between the trimmed V and J ends, which lost 4 bases and 3 bases, there was a span of 10 bases. This CDR3 comprises 14 residues. Looked up from germline, CDR1 is LGHDT and CDR2 is YNNKEL (reference sequence).

A few counts support this clonotype. The rearrangement links TRBV5-5 to TRBJ2-1, with 7 bases lining up with TRBD1. V lost 5 bases and J lost 6; bases outside the gene matches: 8. Germline V CDR1 and CDR2: SGHKS, YYEKEE (reference sequence). The CDR3 consists of 14 residues. CDR3 sequence: CASRRQGSRNEQFF. The CDR3 bases are TGTGCCAGCAGGAGACAGGGTTCTCGCAATGAGCAGTTCTTC.

In this sample, this clonotype turned up many times. The chain recombines TRBV4-1 with TRBJ1-6; 7 bases are a match to TRBD1. CDR3 length: 16 residues. Per germline, CDR1 MGHRA and CDR2 YSYEKL. J gave up 8 bases and V 9 bases, and 16 bases lay outside the gene matches. This CDR3 is CARSVIQGHRHSPLHF. CDR3 nucleotides: TGCGCCAGATCGGTCATACAGGGGCATCGGCATTCACCCCTCCACTTT.

The chain is built from TRBV27 and TRBJ2-1; 10 positions match TRBD2. This CDR3 region has 15 residues. The ends lost 7 bases at V and 7 bases at J; junction bases unmatched: 10. Per the germline V gene, CDR1 is MNHEY and CDR2 is SMNVEV (reference sequence). Here the CDR3 DNA reads TGTGCCAGCACATCGACTAGCGGGCCAGATAATGAGCAGTTCTTC. Its translation: CASTSTSGPDNEQFF.

This clonotype was counted at least ten times. V gene TRBV7-2 combines with J gene TRBJ1-1, with D perhaps TRBD1 (5 bases). Per germline, CDR1 SGHTA and CDR2 FQGNSA. This CDR3 comprises 15 residues. V gave up 5 bases and J gave up 5 bases, with 18 bases separating them. The CDR3 DNA reads as TGTGCCAGCAGCCTCGCGACAGTTTTTGTTACTGAAGCTTTCTTT. Its translation is CASSLATVFVTEAFF. The full variable domain, its missing parts supplied by reference TRBV7-2 and TRBJ1-1, is GAGVSQSPSNKVTEKGKDVELRCDPISGHTALYWYRQSLGQGLEFLIYFQGNSAPDKSGLPSDRFSAERTGGSVSTLTIQRTQQEDSAVYLCASSLATVFVTEAFFGQGTRLTVV.

This clonotype was seen a few times. The V and J genes are TRBV7-2 and TRBJ2-2; D is uncertain. The CDR3 length is 13 residues. The V gene lost 3 bases and the J gene lost 5 bases, with 7 bases spanning the gap. CDR1 SGHTA and CDR2 FQGNSA come from the germline V gene. The DNA of the CDR3 is TGTGCCAGCAGCTTTGCTGGGACCGGGGAGCTGTTTTTT. Protein: CASSFAGTGELFF.

This clonotype has at least ten counts. The V and J genes are TRBV28 and TRBJ2-2; D perhaps matches TRBD2 (5 bases). The CDR3 runs 15 residues. V gave up 3 bases and J gave up 5 bases, with 13 bases separating them. CDR1 is MDHEN, CDR2 SYDVKM, per germline. The CDR3 bases are TGTGCCAGCAGTTTTTTAAAAGGGAGTACCGGGGAGCTGTTTTTT. This sequence encodes CASSFLKGSTGELFF.

The chain uses TRBV7-9 and TRBJ2-3; D is ambiguous. The germline V gene encodes CDR1 SEHNR and CDR2 FQNEAQ (reference sequence). V was pared by 4 bases and J by 0 bases, with 14 bases between. The CDR3 extends over 16 amino acids. This chain's CDR3 is CASSSNLDPSTDTQYF. CDR3 sequence (DNA): TGTGCCAGCAGCTCGAACTTGGACCCTAGCACAGATACGCAGTATTTT.

In this sample, this clonotype turned up many times. V and J are TRBV7-2 and TRBJ2-2; TRBD2 might be the D (7 bases). Looked up from germline, CDR1 is SGHTA and CDR2 is FQGNSA. V dropped 3 bases and J dropped 0 bases, with 8 bases sitting between them. The CDR3 runs 15 residues. The CDR3 here is CASSFGGPNTGELFF. The CDR3 DNA follows: TGTGCCAGCAGCTTCGGGGGGCCGAACACCGGGGAGCTGTTTTTT.

This clonotype has a count of ten or more. The V and J genes are TRBV6-2 or TRBV6-3 and TRBJ2-6; 8 nucleotides line up with TRBD1. The germline gives CDR1 MNHEY, CDR2 SVGEGT. J was trimmed by 2 bases and V by 5 bases; bases with no gene match: 2. This CDR3 is built from 15 residues. CDR3 bases: TGTGCCAGCAGTATGGACAGGGCTGGGGCCAACGTCCTGACTTTC. Its protein product is CASSMDRAGANVLTF.

This clonotype was picked up a small number of times. The chain has TRBV28 and TRBJ2-7, with a tentative D call TRBD2 (6 bases). The CDR3 has 14 amino acids. V was cut by 3 bases and J by 2 bases, with 11 bases left in between. CDR1 MDHEN and CDR2 SYDVKM come from the germline V gene. CDR3 in amino acids: CASSLAGFTYEQYF. Written as DNA, the CDR3 is TGTGCCAGCAGTTTGGCGGGATTCACCTACGAGCAGTACTTC.

This clonotype was found many times. This sequence joins TRBV29-1 and TRBJ1-1; D not certain. The CDR3 covers 11 residues. V dropped 4 bases and J dropped 4 bases, with 7 bases sitting between them. CDR1 and CDR2 (germline): SQVTM, ANQGSEA. The chain's CDR3 is CSVGQLTEAFF. The CDR3 DNA is TGCAGCGTTGGACAACTCACTGAAGCTTTCTTT.